The T cell receptor beta chain under discussion was sequenced for a study of shared clonotypes between healthy human individuals. General study points: Estimated clonotype richness was generally higher in naive than memory subsets. Non-shared clonotypes were found to have lower generation probabilities than the clonotypes that were shared by all four of the sorted-subset donors.

The naive CD8 population came from CD45RO-negative cells selected for CCR7, without terminally differentiated effector memory CD45RA+ cells. Across several immunoSEQ plates, the genomic DNA of each subset was split evenly. Sequencing used immunoSEQ multiplex PCR; TCRdb keeps in-frame clones, though not all of them. This sample yields more than 2 million clones, of which 93% are seen a single time; over 1.5% belongs to the top ten. The germline gives CDR1 SGHRS, CDR2 YFSETQ. This CDR3 is 16 amino acids long. V was cut by 0 bases and J by 0 bases, with 12 bases left in between. Concerning this clone: Its specificity is not known.

The source material was naive CD8+ T cells from PBMCs. The clonotype originates from a man aged 18 to 30 in good health. Some clones in this sample may be carry-over from other donors' samples. This chain uses TRBV5-1 with TRBJ1-1, with D unresolved. Written as DNA, the CDR3 is TGCGCCAGCAGCTTGGTACCGTCGCTTTTGAACACTGAAGCTTTCTTT. Protein sequence: CASSLVPSLLNTEAFF. Together with reference TRBV5-1 and TRBJ1-1, the CDR3 gives the full variable domain: KAGVTQTPRYLIKTRGQQVTLSCSPISGHRSVSWYQQTPGQGLQFLFEYFSETQRNKGNFPGRFSGRQFSNSRSEMNVSTLELGDSALYLCASSLVPSLLNTEAFFGQGTRLTVV.